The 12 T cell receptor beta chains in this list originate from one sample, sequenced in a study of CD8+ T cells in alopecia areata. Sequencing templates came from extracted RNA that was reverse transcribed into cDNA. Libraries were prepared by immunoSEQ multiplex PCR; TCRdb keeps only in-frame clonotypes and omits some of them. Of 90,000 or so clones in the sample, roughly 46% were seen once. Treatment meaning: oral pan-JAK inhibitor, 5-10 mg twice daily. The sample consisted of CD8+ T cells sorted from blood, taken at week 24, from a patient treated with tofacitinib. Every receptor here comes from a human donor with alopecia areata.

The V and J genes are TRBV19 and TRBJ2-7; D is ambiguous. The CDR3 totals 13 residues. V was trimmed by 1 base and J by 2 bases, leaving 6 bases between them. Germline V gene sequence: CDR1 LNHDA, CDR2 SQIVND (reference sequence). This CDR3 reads CASSIGVTYEQYF. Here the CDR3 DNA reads TGTGCCAGTAGTATAGGGGTTACCTACGAGCAGTACTTC.

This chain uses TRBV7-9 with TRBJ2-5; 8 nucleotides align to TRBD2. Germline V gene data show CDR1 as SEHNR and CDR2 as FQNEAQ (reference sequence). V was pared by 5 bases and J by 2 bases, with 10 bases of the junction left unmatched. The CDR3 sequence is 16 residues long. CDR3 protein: CASSPTSGETQETQYF. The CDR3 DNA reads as TGTGCCAGCAGCCCTACTAGCGGAGAAACGCAAGAGACCCAGTACTTC.

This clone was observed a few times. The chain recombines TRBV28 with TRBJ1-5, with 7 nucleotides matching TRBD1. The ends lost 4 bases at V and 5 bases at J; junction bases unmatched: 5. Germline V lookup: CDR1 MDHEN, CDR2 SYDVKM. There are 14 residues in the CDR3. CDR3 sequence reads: CASSSRGRDQPQHF. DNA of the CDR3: TGTGCCAGCAGTTCTAGGGGGCGCGATCAGCCCCAGCATTTT.

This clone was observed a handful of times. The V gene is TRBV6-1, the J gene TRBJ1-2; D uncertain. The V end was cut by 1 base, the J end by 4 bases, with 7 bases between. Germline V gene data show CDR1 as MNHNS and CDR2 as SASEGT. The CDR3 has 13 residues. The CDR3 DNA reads TGTGCCAGCAGTGAAGGGGCCGTCTATGGCTACACCTTC. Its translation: CASSEGAVYGYTF.

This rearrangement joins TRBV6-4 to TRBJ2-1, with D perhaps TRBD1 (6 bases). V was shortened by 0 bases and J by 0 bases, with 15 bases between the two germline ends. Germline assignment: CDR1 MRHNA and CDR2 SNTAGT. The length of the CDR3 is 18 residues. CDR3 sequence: CASSDSIRTGSSYNEQFF. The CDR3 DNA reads TGTGCCAGCAGTGACTCGATTCGTACAGGGTCCTCCTACAATGAGCAGTTCTTC.

CDR3 sequence: CSVLNSNYGYTF. The DNA of the CDR3 is TGCAGCGTACTCAATAGTAACTATGGCTACACCTTC. V gene TRBV29-1 combines with J gene TRBJ1-2; D is ambiguous. The CDR3 has 12 residues. Trimming removed 6 bases from V and 1 base from J, with 9 bases in between. CDR1 SQVTM and CDR2 ANQGSEA come from the germline V gene.

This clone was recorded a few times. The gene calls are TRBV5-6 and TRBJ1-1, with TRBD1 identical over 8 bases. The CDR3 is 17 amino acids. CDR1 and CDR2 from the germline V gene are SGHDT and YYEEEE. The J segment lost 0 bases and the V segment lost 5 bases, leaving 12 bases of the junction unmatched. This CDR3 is CASRGGQGAHLNTEAFF. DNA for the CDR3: TGTGCCAGCAGGGGGGGGCAGGGGGCCCACCTGAACACTGAAGCTTTCTTT.

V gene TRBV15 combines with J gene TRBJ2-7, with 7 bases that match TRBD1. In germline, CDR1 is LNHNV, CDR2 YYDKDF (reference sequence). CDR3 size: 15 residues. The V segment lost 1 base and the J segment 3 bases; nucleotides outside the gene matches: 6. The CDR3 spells CATSRGDSVLYEQYF. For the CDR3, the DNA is TGTGCCACCAGCAGAGGGGACAGTGTTCTCTACGAGCAGTACTTC.

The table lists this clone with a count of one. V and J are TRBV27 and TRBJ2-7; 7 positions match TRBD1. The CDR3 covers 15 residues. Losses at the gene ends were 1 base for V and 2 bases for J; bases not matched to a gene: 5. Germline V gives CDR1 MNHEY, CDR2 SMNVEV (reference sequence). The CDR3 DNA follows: TGTGCCAGCAGTTTATTCACAGGGGCGGCCTACGAGCAGTACTTC. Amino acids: CASSLFTGAAYEQYF.

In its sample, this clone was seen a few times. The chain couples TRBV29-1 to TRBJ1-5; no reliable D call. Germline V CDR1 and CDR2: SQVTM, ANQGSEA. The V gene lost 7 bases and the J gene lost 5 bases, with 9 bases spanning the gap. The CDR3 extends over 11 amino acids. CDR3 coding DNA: TGCAGCGCGGGGTCCGATCAGCCCCAGCATTTT. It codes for CSAGSDQPQHF.

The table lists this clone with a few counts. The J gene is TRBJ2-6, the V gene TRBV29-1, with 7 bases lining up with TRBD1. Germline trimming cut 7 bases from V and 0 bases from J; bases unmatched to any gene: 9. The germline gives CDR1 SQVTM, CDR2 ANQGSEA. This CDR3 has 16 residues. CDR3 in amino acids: CSAPGDSSSGANVLTF. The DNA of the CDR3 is TGCAGCGCCCCCGGGGACAGTTCCTCTGGGGCCAACGTCCTGACTTTC.

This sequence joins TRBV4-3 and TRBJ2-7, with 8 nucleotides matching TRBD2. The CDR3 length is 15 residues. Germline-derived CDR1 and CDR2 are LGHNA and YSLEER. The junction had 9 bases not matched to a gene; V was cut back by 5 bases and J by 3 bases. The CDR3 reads CASSAGVAGIYEQYF. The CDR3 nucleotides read TGCGCCAGCAGCGCCGGAGTAGCGGGAATCTACGAGCAGTACTTC.